What follows are 24 T cell receptor beta chains derived from one specimen sequenced in a study of blood T cell repertoires in COVID-19. Assay: immunoSEQ multiplex PCR; the TCRdb copy retains only in-frame clones and omits some. This sample has about 300,000 clones, with under 90% found just once. Sequences were obtained from PBMCs or T cells enriched from blood (not recorded which). The source is a man aged 25-45 years who had recovered from COVID-19.

The genes are TRBV28 and TRBJ1-1, with a weak D call TRBD1 (6 bases). Germline values: CDR1 MDHEN, CDR2 SYDVKM. The CDR3 covers 13 residues. Deletions cut 8 bases from V and 1 base from J, with 11 bases between. In DNA form, the CDR3 reads TGTGCCAGCGATCCGACAGGGAACACTGAAGCTTTCTTT. Protein product: CASDPTGNTEAFF. The variable domain in full, completed from reference TRBV28 and TRBJ1-1, reads DVKVTQSSRYLVKRTGEKVFLECVQDMDHENMFWYRQDPGLGLRLIYFSYDVKMKEKGDIPEGYSVSREKKERFSLILESASTNQTSMYLCASDPTGNTEAFFGQGTRLTVV.

This chain links TRBV19 with TRBJ2-5; the match to TRBD2 covers 9 bases. J lost 2 bases, V lost 8 bases, and 12 bases had no gene match. Germline-derived CDR1 and CDR2 are LNHDA and SQIVND (reference sequence). This CDR3 has 16 residues. The CDR3 DNA reads as TGTGCCAGTGCCCCCCGGAGACTAGCGGCACAAGAGACCCAGTACTTC. This codes for CASAPRRLAAQETQYF.

The rearrangement uses TRBV5-8 and TRBJ2-4; possibly TRBD1 for D (6 bases). Trimming pared 5 bases from V and 0 bases from J, leaving 15 bases between. Germline loops: CDR1 SGHTS, CDR2 YDEGEE. The CDR3 length is 16 residues. The CDR3 reads CASSLGDRLAKNIQYF. The CDR3 DNA sequence: TGTGCCAGCAGTTTAGGCGACAGGCTAGCCAAAAACATTCAGTACTTC.

As DNA, the CDR3 is TGCAGCGTTGAGCGGGGCAGCTCCTACAATGAGCAGTTCTTC. It specifies CSVERGSSYNEQFF. This chain joins TRBV29-1 and TRBJ2-1; TRBD2 might be the D (6 bases). Trimming took off 3 bases at V and 0 bases at J, with 9 bases between the two ends. This CDR3 has 14 residues. Germline CDR1 reads SQVTM; CDR2 reads ANQGSEA.

The chain uses TRBV12-3 or TRBV12-4 and TRBJ2-3, with 7 bases that match TRBD2. J lost 12 bases, V lost 6 bases, and 12 bases had no gene match. The CDR3 is made up of 13 amino acids. In nucleotides, the CDR3 is TGTGCCAGCAGAACCTTGGGGGACTATGGCCAGTATTTT. Amino acids: CASRTLGDYGQYF.

The V and J genes are TRBV6-4 and TRBJ1-2, with 8 bases lining up with TRBD1. The CDR3 has 15 amino acids. V trimming: 2 bases; J trimming: 4 bases; junction bases outside the gene matches: 6. Germline loops: CDR1 MRHNA, CDR2 SNTAGT. CDR3 region: CASSDIGQGPYGYTF. CDR3 coding DNA: TGTGCCAGCAGTGACATAGGACAGGGCCCCTATGGCTACACCTTC.

This chain connects TRBV7-9 to TRBJ2-1; 8 nucleotides line up with TRBD2. This CDR3 is 18 amino acids long. V gave up 2 bases and J gave up 7 bases; unmatched junction bases: 16. The germline gives CDR1 SEHNR, CDR2 FQNEAQ (reference sequence). CDR3 nucleotides: TGTGCCAGCAGCTTAAGAGCGAAACGGGGGGGCCCTGGGAATGAGCAGTTCTTC. This sequence encodes CASSLRAKRGGPGNEQFF.

This chain links TRBV3-1 (or the pseudogene TRBV3-2) with TRBJ2-7; 7 nucleotides line up with TRBD1. CDR1 is LGHDT and CDR2 is YNNKEL in the germline V gene (reference sequence). The V gene end was trimmed by 6 bases and the J gene end by 4 bases; junction bases not matched to a gene: 9. CDR3 length: 14 amino acids. The CDR3 DNA sequence: TGTGCCAGCAGTAGCTACAGGGGCCCGTACGAGCAGTACTTC. It yields the protein CASSSYRGPYEQYF.

This sequence joins TRBV24-1 and TRBJ2-3, with 11 bases identical to TRBD1. The CDR3 sequence is 14 residues long. Germline CDR1 is KGHDR and CDR2 is SFDVKD. Losses at the gene ends were 6 bases for V and 6 bases for J; bases not matched to a gene: 4. This chain's CDR3 is CATSRGQGADTQYF. The CDR3 region has the DNA TGTGCCACCAGTAGAGGACAGGGGGCGGATACGCAGTATTTT.

The V and J genes are TRBV28 and TRBJ1-2; 7 nucleotides match TRBD1. The CDR3 length is 14 residues. Germline lookup yields CDR1 MDHEN and CDR2 SYDVKM. Trimming cost V 7 bases and J 6 bases; bases outside gene matches: 11. CDR3 amino acids: CASNPLNRGDGYTF. The CDR3 coding sequence is TGTGCCAGCAACCCACTGAACAGGGGAGATGGCTACACCTTC.

V and J are TRBV10-1 and TRBJ1-1; D might be TRBD1 (6 bases). This CDR3 contains 15 residues. With 6 bases removed from V and 1 base from J, the gap between germline ends came to 15 bases. CDR1 is WNHNN and CDR2 is SYGVQD in the germline V gene (reference sequence). In nucleotides, the CDR3 is TGCGCCAGCAGGGACACTGGACAGCCGAACACTGAAGCTTTCTTT. It specifies CASRDTGQPNTEAFF.

The J gene is TRBJ1-3, the V gene TRBV28; D is uncertain. The ends were cut back, 2 bases at V and 2 bases at J, with 7 bases in the middle. The CDR3 extends over 14 amino acids. Germline V gene data show CDR1 as MDHEN and CDR2 as SYDVKM. CDR3 protein: CASSLQVAGNTIYF. The DNA for the CDR3 is TGTGCCAGCAGTTTACAGGTCGCTGGAAACACCATATATTTT.

The gene calls are TRBV12-3 or TRBV12-4 and TRBJ1-3; D uncertain. V dropped 1 base and J dropped 10 bases, with 11 bases sitting between them. There are 13 residues in the CDR3. The CDR3 sequence is CASSLGRGLTIYF. CDR3 bases: TGTGCCAGCAGTTTAGGGAGAGGGCTGACCATATATTTT.

The chain's CDR3 is CASSLEAGLNQPQHF. The DNA of the CDR3 is TGTGCCAGCAGCTTAGAGGCAGGACTCAATCAGCCCCAGCATTTT. The rearrangement joins TRBV11-2 to TRBJ1-5; D ambiguous. The V end lost 0 bases, the J end lost 3 bases, and 9 bases lay between the germline ends. The V gene's germline CDR1 is SGHAT and CDR2 FQNNGV. This CDR3 is built from 15 residues.

The J gene is TRBJ1-1, the V gene TRBV24-1; D remains ambiguous. The CDR3 length is 11 residues. The V gene's germline CDR1 is KGHDR and CDR2 SFDVKD. The germline V and J ends were trimmed by 10 bases and 8 bases, with 13 bases remaining between them. CDR3 protein: CATRAGVEAFF. Here the CDR3 DNA reads TGTGCCACGAGGGCCGGGGTCGAAGCTTTCTTT.

Here the CDR3 DNA reads TGTGCCAGCAGCGGACCGACAGGGGGCGGAGAGACCCAGTACTTC. Amino acids: CASSGPTGGGETQYF. V and J are TRBV7-9 and TRBJ2-5; TRBD1 aligns across 10 bases. The trim removed 5 bases at V and 4 bases at J, leaving 7 bases unmatched. There are 15 residues in the CDR3. The V gene's germline CDR1 is SEHNR and CDR2 FQNEAQ (reference sequence).

V and J are TRBV5-1 and TRBJ1-5, with D possibly being TRBD1 (5 bases). From germline, CDR1 is SGHRS and CDR2 YFSETQ. This CDR3 spans 16 amino acids. Trimming took off 4 bases at V and 0 bases at J, with 14 bases between the two ends. CDR3 in amino acids: CASSPSGSYSNQPQHF. CDR3 coding DNA: TGCGCCAGCAGCCCCTCAGGGTCATATAGCAATCAGCCCCAGCATTTT.

The V gene is TRBV28, the J gene TRBJ2-7, with 8 bases aligning to TRBD2. Germline values: CDR1 MDHEN, CDR2 SYDVKM. Losses at the gene ends were 2 bases for V and 2 bases for J; bases not matched to a gene: 5. The CDR3 has 15 amino acids. The DNA of the CDR3 is TGTGCCAGCAGTTTAACCAGCGGGAGAACCTACGAGCAGTACTTC. Residues: CASSLTSGRTYEQYF.

The rearrangement joins TRBV4-1 to TRBJ1-5, with TRBD1 matching 7 bases. The CDR3 runs to 16 residues. The V segment lost 0 bases and the J segment 5 bases; nucleotides outside the gene matches: 7. Germline assignment: CDR1 MGHRA and CDR2 YSYEKL. The CDR3 spells CASSQDWDSGYQPQHF. CDR3 in DNA: TGCGCCAGCAGCCAAGATTGGGACAGCGGATATCAGCCCCAGCATTTT.

V and J are TRBV3-1 (or the pseudogene TRBV3-2) and TRBJ2-7; tentatively, D is TRBD2 (6 bases). CDR1 and CDR2 (germline): LGHDT, YNNKEL (reference sequence). The CDR3 consists of 15 residues. Trimming shortened V by 4 bases and J by 3 bases, and 16 bases separated the two germline ends. CDR3 sequence reads: CASSPLTGSYYEQYF. CDR3 coding DNA: TGTGCCAGCAGCCCACTTACCGGGAGTTACTACGAGCAGTACTTC.

The chain combines TRBV3-1 (or the pseudogene TRBV3-2) with TRBJ2-1, with 9 bases identical to TRBD2. The CDR3 has 20 amino acids. Trimming removed 0 bases from V and 0 bases from J; junction bases left unmatched: 12. Germline CDR1 and CDR2: LGHDT and YNNKEL (reference sequence). The CDR3 nucleotides read TGTGCCAGCAGCCAAGATTCGGATAGCGGGAGCCATCCCTCCTACAATGAGCAGTTCTTC. Amino acids: CASSQDSDSGSHPSYNEQFF.

This clone turned up a few times. The chain has TRBV29-1 and TRBJ1-1, with a tentative D call TRBD1 (5 bases). Deletions cut 5 bases from V and 0 bases from J, with 16 bases between. CDR3 length: 15 residues. Germline V gene sequence: CDR1 SQVTM, CDR2 ANQGSEA. CDR3 sequence (DNA): TGCAGCGTTTCCGGCGTTGGGGGGATGAACACTGAAGCTTTCTTT. Translation: CSVSGVGGMNTEAFF.

J is TRBJ1-1 and V is TRBV25-1, with 7 bases lining up with TRBD1. The V and J ends lost 2 bases and 8 bases, in that order; junction bases with no gene match: 5. The CDR3 spans 13 residues. Germline lookup yields CDR1 MGHDK and CDR2 SYGVNS. The CDR3 nucleotides are TGTGCCAGCAGTGAAAGGTCAGGGGGAGAAGCTTTCTTT. Translation: CASSERSGGEAFF.

The genes are TRBV7-9 and TRBJ1-6, with D hard to call. Trimming stripped 5 bases from V and 0 bases from J, with 8 bases between. CDR3 length: 15 residues. Germline V gene lookup returns CDR1 SEHNR and CDR2 FQNEAQ (reference sequence). The CDR3 spells CASSPAGSYNSPLHF. Here the CDR3 DNA reads TGTGCCAGCAGCCCCGCGGGCTCCTATAATTCACCCCTCCACTTT.